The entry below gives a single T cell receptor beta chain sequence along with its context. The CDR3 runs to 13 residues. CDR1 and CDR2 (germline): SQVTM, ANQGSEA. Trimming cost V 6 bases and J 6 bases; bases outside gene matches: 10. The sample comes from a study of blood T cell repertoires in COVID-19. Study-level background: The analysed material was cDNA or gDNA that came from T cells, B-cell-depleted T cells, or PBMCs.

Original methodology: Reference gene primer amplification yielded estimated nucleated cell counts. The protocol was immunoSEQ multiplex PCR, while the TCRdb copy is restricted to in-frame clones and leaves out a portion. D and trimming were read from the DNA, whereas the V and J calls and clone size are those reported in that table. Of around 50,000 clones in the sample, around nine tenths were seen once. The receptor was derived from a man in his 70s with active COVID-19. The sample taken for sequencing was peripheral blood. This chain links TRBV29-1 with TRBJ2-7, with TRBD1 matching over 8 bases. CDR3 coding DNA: TGCAGCGTGCCCGGGACAGGCTACTTCGAGCAGTACTTC. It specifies CSVPGTGYFEQYF.